This T cell receptor gamma chain was identified in a study of gammadelta T cells in human blood. Study observations and caveats: Microbial exposure appeared to drive polyclonal γδ T cell expansion after birth.

TCRdb re-processed the RT-PCR reads via CATT. The data hold fewer than 400 gamma-chain clones, with around 7.7% observed a single time. By sample fraction, this clone is large. Its antigen is currently unknown. The J segment lost 4 bases and the V segment lost 0 bases, leaving 6 bases of the junction unmatched. The length of the CDR3 is 14 residues. The V gene's germline CDR1 is EGSNGY and CDR2 YDSYNSKV. The TCR was taken from a newborn. This rearrangement joins TRGV2 to TRGJ1 or TRGJ2. The source material was non-Vgamma9Vdelta2 gamma-delta T cells from cord blood. The CDR3 DNA reads as TGTGCCACCTGGGACGGGGTTTACTATTATAAGAAACTCTTT. Translating gives CATWDGVYYYKKLF.